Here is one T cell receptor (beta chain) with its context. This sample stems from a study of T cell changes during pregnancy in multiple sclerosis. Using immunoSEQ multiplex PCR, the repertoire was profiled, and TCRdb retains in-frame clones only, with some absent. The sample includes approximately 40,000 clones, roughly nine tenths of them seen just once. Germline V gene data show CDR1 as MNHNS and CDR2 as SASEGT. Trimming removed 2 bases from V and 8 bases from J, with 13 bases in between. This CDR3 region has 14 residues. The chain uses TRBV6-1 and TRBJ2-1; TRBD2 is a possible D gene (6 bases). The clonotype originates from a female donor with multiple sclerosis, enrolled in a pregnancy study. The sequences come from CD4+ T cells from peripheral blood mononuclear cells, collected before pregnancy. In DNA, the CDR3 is TGTGCCAGCAGTGAATCTGGGGGGAGATATGAGCAGTTCTTC. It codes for CASSESGGRYEQFF.